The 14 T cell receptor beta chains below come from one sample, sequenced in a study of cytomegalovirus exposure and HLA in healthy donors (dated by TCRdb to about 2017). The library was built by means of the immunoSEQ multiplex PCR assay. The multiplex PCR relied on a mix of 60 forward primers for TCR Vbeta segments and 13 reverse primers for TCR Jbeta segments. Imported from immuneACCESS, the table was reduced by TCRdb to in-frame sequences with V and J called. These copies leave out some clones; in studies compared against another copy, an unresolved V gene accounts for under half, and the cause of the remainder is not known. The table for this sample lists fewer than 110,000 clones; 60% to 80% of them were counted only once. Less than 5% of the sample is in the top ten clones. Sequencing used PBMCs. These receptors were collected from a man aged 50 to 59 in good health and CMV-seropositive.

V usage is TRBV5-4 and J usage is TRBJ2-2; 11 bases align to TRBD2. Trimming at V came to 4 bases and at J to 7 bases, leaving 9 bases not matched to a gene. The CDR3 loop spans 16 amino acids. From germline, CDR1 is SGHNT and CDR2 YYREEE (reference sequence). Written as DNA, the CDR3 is TGTGCCAGCAGCCTGGGACTAGCGGCGGACATCGGGGAGCTGTTTTTT. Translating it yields CASSLGLAADIGELFF.

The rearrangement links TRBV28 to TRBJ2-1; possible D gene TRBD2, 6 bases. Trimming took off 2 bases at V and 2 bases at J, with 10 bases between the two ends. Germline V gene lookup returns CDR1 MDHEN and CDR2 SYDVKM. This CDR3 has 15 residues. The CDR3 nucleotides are TGTGCCAGCAGTTTAACGGGGGAGACCTACAATGAGCAGTTCTTC. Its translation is CASSLTGETYNEQFF.

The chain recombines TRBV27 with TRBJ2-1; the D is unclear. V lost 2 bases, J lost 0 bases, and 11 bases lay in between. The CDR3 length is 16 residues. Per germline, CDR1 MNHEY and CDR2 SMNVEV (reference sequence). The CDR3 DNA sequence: TGTGCCAGCAGTTTACGGTCAGGAAGCTCCTACAATGAGCAGTTCTTC. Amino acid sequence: CASSLRSGSSYNEQFF.

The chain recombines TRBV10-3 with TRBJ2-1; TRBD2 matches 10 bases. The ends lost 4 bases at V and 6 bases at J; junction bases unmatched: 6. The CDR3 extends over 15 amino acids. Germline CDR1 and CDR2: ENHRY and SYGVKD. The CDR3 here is CAISAIRTSGNEQFF. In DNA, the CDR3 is TGTGCCATCAGTGCCATTAGGACTAGCGGCAATGAGCAGTTCTTC.

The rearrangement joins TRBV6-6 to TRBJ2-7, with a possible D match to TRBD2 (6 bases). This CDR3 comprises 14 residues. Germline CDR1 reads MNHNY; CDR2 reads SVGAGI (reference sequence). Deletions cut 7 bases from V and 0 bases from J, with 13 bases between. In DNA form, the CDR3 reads TGTGCCAGCACCTATGGGGGGACCTCCTACGAGCAGTACTTC. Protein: CASTYGGTSYEQYF.

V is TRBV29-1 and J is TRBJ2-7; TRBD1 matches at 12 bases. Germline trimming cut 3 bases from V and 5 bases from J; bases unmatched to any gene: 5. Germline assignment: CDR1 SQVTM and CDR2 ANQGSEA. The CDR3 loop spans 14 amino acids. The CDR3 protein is CSVDSGQGAHEQYF. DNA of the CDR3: TGCAGCGTTGATTCGGGACAGGGGGCCCACGAGCAGTACTTC.

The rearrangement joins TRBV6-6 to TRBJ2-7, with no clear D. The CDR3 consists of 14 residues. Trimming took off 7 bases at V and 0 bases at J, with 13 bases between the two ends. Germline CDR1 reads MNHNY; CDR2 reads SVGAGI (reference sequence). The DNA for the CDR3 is TGTGCCAGCACCCCAACCTTCAGCTCCTACGAGCAGTACTTC. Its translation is CASTPTFSSYEQYF.

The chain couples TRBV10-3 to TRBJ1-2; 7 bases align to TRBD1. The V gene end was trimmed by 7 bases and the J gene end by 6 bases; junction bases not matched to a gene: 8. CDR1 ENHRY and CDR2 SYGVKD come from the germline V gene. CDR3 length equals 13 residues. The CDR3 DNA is TGTGCCATCAATAGACAGGGTAGGGATGGCTACACCTTC. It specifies CAINRQGRDGYTF.

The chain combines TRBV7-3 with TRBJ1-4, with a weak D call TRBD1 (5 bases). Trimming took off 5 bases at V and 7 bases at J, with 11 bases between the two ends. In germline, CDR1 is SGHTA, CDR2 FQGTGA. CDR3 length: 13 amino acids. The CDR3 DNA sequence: TGTGCCAGCAGCCGGGGGGTTGGTGAAAAACTGTTTTTT. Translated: CASSRGVGEKLFF. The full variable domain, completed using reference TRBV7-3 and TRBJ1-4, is GAGVSQTPSNKVTEKGKYVELRCDPISGHTALYWYRQSLGQGPEFLIYFQGTGAADDSGLPNDRFFAVRPEGSVSTLKIQRTERGDSAVYLCASSRGVGEKLFFGSGTQLSVL.

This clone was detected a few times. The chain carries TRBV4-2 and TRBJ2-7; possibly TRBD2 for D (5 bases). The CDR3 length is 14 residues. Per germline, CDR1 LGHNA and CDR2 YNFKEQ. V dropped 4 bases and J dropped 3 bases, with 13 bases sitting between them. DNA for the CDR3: TGTGCCAGCAGCCCGGGGAACACGAACTACGAGCAGTACTTC. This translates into CASSPGNTNYEQYF.

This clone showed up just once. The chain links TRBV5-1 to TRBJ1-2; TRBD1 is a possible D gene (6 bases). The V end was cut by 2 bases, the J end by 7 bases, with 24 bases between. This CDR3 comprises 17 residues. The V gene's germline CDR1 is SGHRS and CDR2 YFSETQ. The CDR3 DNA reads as TGCGCCAGCAGCTTTAGGACTCAACAGGGTGTGGTGAGTGGCTACACCTTC. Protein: CASSFRTQQGVVSGYTF.

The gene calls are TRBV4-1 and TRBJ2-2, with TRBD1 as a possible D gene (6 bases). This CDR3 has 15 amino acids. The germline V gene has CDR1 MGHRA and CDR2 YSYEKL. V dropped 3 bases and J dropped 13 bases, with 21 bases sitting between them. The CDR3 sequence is CASSQGRGIQELLFF. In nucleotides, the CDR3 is TGCGCCAGCAGCCAGGGCAGGGGTATCCAGGAGTTGCTGTTTTTT.

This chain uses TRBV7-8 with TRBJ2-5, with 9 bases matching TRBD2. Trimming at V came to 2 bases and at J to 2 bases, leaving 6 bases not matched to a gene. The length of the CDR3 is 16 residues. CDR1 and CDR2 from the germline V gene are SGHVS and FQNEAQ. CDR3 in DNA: TGTGCCAGCAGCTTATGGAGGAGCGGGAGGCAAGAGACCCAGTACTTC. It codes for CASSLWRSGRQETQYF.

Here the CDR3 DNA reads TGTGCCAGCAGTGAGGACAGGGGCAATCAGCCCCAGCATTTT. Translating gives CASSEDRGNQPQHF. J is TRBJ1-5 and V is TRBV2; TRBD1 matches at 8 bases. V was clipped by 3 bases and J by 2 bases; unmatched bases: 0. Germline loops: CDR1 SNHLY, CDR2 FYNNEI. The CDR3 is 14 amino acids.